This TCR beta chain was sequenced for a study of shared clonotypes between healthy human individuals. CDR1 and CDR2 (germline): SGHVS, FQNEAQ. The CDR3 sequence is 12 residues long. The V gene lost 5 bases and the J gene lost 1 base, with 5 bases spanning the gap. CD8 memory was a combination of CD45RO+ cells and CCR7-negative CD45RA+ TemRA cells. Some clones are missing from TCRdb's copy, which holds only in-frame ones; the method was immunoSEQ multiplex PCR. Of about 380,000 clones listed, around 96% were seen once; the top ten hold 0.25% to 0.35%. Notes on this clone: As yet, its antigen is unknown.

Study-wide results and limits: Naive CD4 clonotypes overlapped across a handful of donors at around 4.7%. In this cohort, only blood was sampled, and tissue repertoires likely differ.

The sequencing input was memory CD8+ T cells sorted from blood. Subset of the sample: CD45RO+ cells pooled with CCR7-negative TemRA cells. The chain recombines TRBV7-8 with TRBJ2-5; no reliable D call. The clonotype originates from a man aged 30-40 years in good health. The CDR3 here is CASSRLQETQYF. Here the CDR3 DNA reads TGTGCCAGCAGCCGCCTCCAAGAGACCCAGTACTTC.